Sequencing of this T cell receptor (beta chain) was carried out in a study of blood T cell repertoires in COVID-19. Study information: T cells, B-cell-depleted T cells, or PBMCs supplied cDNA or gDNA.

Study processing details: Nucleated cell number was recorded as an estimate derived from reference gene primer amplification. Using immunoSEQ multiplex PCR, the repertoire was profiled, and TCRdb retains in-frame clones only, with some absent. The V and J calls and clone size were taken over from that table, and D and trimming were inferred from the DNA. Among some 530,000 clones, roughly 88% were seen once, and the ten largest hold about 3.2%. The CDR3 runs 12 residues. The germline gives CDR1 SEHNR, CDR2 FQNEAQ (reference sequence). The V end was cut by 5 bases, the J end by 3 bases, with 7 bases between.

This receptor was taken from a human donor in a cohort sampled during active COVID-19. V usage is TRBV7-9 and J usage is TRBJ1-1; D not certain. The specimen was peripheral blood. The chain's CDR3 is CASSPRDTEAFF. The CDR3 DNA sequence: TGTGCCAGCAGCCCCCGGGACACTGAAGCTTTCTTT.